This T cell receptor beta chain was recovered during a study of long-term antiretroviral therapy in people with HIV. Comment on this clone: What it binds is unknown.

Running of the v3.0 immunoSEQ assay took place at survey level. Assay used: immunoSEQ multiplex PCR; TCRdb lists only in-frame clones, some missing. The repertoire includes some 10,000 clones, approximately 78% of them detected once, and around a sixth sits in the top ten. Germline CDR1 reads MNHEY; CDR2 reads SMNVEV (reference sequence). This CDR3 spans 15 amino acids. Trimming took off 6 bases at V and 4 bases at J, with 15 bases between the two ends. Overall study findings and caveats: HIV repertoire CDR3 lengths ranged less widely than those of controls.

The receptor was isolated from a man in his forties or fifties with HIV. This chain uses TRBV27 with TRBJ2-2; D unclear. The sample here was unsorted PBMCs, taken 0.7 years after starting antiretroviral therapy. In nucleotides, the CDR3 is TGTGCCAGCAGCCTGTTCAAGCCAAGCACCGGGGAGCTGTTTTTT. Protein product: CASSLFKPSTGELFF.